This T cell receptor (beta chain) comes out of a study of T cells after yellow fever vaccination. Looked up from germline, CDR1 is DFQATT and CDR2 is SNEGSKA (reference sequence). The V gene end was trimmed by 0 bases and the J gene end by 5 bases; junction bases not matched to a gene: 9. The CDR3 is 16 amino acids. This clonotype was detected ten times or more. TCRdb reprocessed the 5' RACE reads via MiXCR and lists one record per CDR3 protein. Of 250,000 or so distinct CDR3 sequences in the sample, 6.9% are singletons; the top ten hold approximately 0.87%. The specimen comprised CD4+ T cells sorted from PBMCs, sampled 15 days after the yellow fever booster vaccination. V is TRBV20-1 and J is TRBJ2-3; 9 bases map to TRBD2. This TCR was recovered from a man aged 25 to 40 who received the YFV17D yellow fever vaccine. CDR3 loop: CSARDPSGVGGDTQYF. CDR3 DNA: TGCAGTGCTAGAGATCCTAGCGGGGTGGGAGGAGATACGCAGTATTTT.